The 21 T cell receptor beta chains listed next were all sequenced from one sample in a study of regulatory T cells in long-lasting Graves disease listed by TCRdb under 2021. The library was generated by multiplex PCR. Reads for this sample came from an Illumina HiSeq 4000. CDR3 regions were amplified by Arm-PCR with iRepertoire HTBI primers to construct TCR beta libraries. The raw public reads went through TCRdb reprocessing: fastp at Q25, MiXCR clone calling, in-frame beta chains kept. Merged by CDR3 protein, the rows form single entries marked with the most common genes and DNA. Within this sample are around 400,000 distinct CDR3 sequences, with about a quarter of them counted one time only. The top ten hold around 26% of the sample. The sample's time point, from its label and the paper: persistent/refractory GD, antithyroid drugs over 5 years with positive TRAb. For both TCR sequencing and RNA sequencing, RNA was extracted from PBMCs using TRIzol.

Sample: peripheral blood mononuclear cells (PBMCs), taken when the disease was refractory, from a patient treated with antithyroid drugs. The receptors originated from a female donor with Graves disease.

This clonotype was seen repeatedly, ten times or more. The chain links TRBV2 to TRBJ2-7, with D uncertain. The germline V gene encodes CDR1 SNHLY and CDR2 FYNNEI. CDR3 length equals 14 residues. V lost 3 bases to trimming and J lost 4 bases, with 13 bases between them. This CDR3 reads CASSDSGIGYEQYF. DNA for the CDR3: TGTGCCAGCAGTGATTCGGGTATCGGATACGAGCAGTACTTC. Variable domain in full (rest from reference TRBV2 and TRBJ2-7): EPEVTQTPSHQVTQMGQEVILRCVPISNHLYFYWYRQILGQKVEFLVSFYNNEISEKSEIFDDQFSVERPDGSNFTLKIRSTKLEDSAMYFCASSDSGIGYEQYFGPGTRLTVT.

Remarks on this clonotype: One base separates it from a far larger clone, so it is likely a read error. The rearrangement joins TRBV6-2 or TRBV6-3 to TRBJ1-1; D unresolved. CDR3 size: 14 residues. Germline lookup yields CDR1 MNHEY and CDR2 SVGEGT. CDR3 region: CASRLRTVNAEAFF. CDR3 DNA sequence: TGTGCCAGCAGACTTCGAACGGTGAACGCTGAAGCTTTCTTT.

The genes are TRBV7-6 and TRBJ2-2, with a tentative D call TRBD2 (5 bases). Per germline, CDR1 SGHVS and CDR2 FNYEAQ. This CDR3 has 15 amino acids. V was cut by 4 bases and J by 4 bases, with 13 bases left in between. The CDR3 DNA sequence: TGTGCCAGCAGCTCCCTAGCCACGTTCACCGGGGAGCTGTTTTTT. This codes for CASSSLATFTGELFF.

There are a few counts of this clonotype. The chain couples TRBV15 to TRBJ1-1; possibly TRBD1 for D (6 bases). Germline V CDR1 and CDR2: LNHNV, YYDKDF (reference sequence). V shed 6 bases and J shed 6 bases, with 20 bases lying between them. This CDR3 comprises 15 residues. CDR3 sequence: CATRGARNLGAEAFF. The CDR3 region has the DNA TGTGCCACCAGGGGGGCACGTAACCTAGGGGCTGAAGCTTTCTTT.

The genes are TRBV20-1 and TRBJ2-7, with 8 positions matching TRBD2. After removal of 1 base from V and 3 bases from J, the junction contained 8 bases not matched to a gene. Germline V gene data show CDR1 as DFQATT and CDR2 as SNEGSKA (reference sequence). The CDR3 is 15 residues long. The CDR3 loop is CSARGRREVGYEQYF. The DNA for the CDR3 is TGCAGTGCTAGAGGACGGCGGGAGGTAGGCTACGAGCAGTACTTC.

This chain links TRBV5-8 with TRBJ1-1; possible D gene TRBD1, 6 bases. The germline V gene has CDR1 SGHTS and CDR2 YDEGEE. Trimming stripped 1 base from V and 7 bases from J, with 14 bases between. CDR3 length equals 14 residues. DNA of the CDR3: TGTGCCAGCAGCTTGTACGGGGGCAAGATTGAAGCTTTCTTT. It translates to CASSLYGGKIEAFF.

There are many counts of this clonotype. This chain links TRBV10-3 with TRBJ1-5, with unresolved D. This CDR3 region has 13 residues. The V and J ends lost 11 bases and 7 bases respectively, with 18 bases between them. Germline loops: CDR1 ENHRY, CDR2 SYGVKD. The CDR3 loop is CASSTASDQPQHF. CDR3 coding DNA: TGTGCCTCGTCCACGGCGAGCGACCAGCCCCAGCATTTT.

At least ten counts were recorded for this clonotype. The V gene is TRBV20-1, the J gene TRBJ1-2, with 12 bases that match TRBD1. J gave up 5 bases and V 0 bases, and 4 bases lay outside the gene matches. Germline V gene data show CDR1 as DFQATT and CDR2 as SNEGSKA (reference sequence). The length of the CDR3 is 15 residues. The DNA for the CDR3 is TGCAGTGCTAGAGACCGGGACAGGGGGCATTATGGCTACACCTTC. It specifies CSARDRDRGHYGYTF.

The gene calls are TRBV4-2 and TRBJ2-7, with 7 bases identical to TRBD2. The CDR3 is made up of 17 amino acids. Losses at the gene ends were 0 bases for V and 0 bases for J; bases not matched to a gene: 8. Germline V gene lookup returns CDR1 LGHNA and CDR2 YNFKEQ. The CDR3 reads CASSQDFSLAASYEQYF. In DNA, the CDR3 is TGTGCCAGCAGCCAAGATTTCTCCCTAGCGGCCTCCTACGAGCAGTACTTC.

The chain links TRBV19 to TRBJ1-1; D is ambiguous. V was cut by 7 bases and J by 5 bases, with 17 bases left in between. This CDR3 spans 14 amino acids. CDR1 LNHDA and CDR2 SQIVND come from the germline V gene (reference sequence). DNA of the CDR3: TGTGCCAGTACGATCAACGGGGTTGGTACTGAAGCTTTCTTT. Residues: CASTINGVGTEAFF.

This clonotype was seen only a few times. V usage is TRBV24-1 and J usage is TRBJ2-2; no definite D call. Germline V gene lookup returns CDR1 KGHDR and CDR2 SFDVKD. Trimming left V 0 bases short and J 9 bases short, with 4 bases between. There are 12 residues in the CDR3. This chain's CDR3 is CATSDLGWELFF. In DNA form, the CDR3 reads TGTGCCACCAGTGATTTGGGATGGGAGCTGTTTTTT.

The chain is built from TRBV24-1 and TRBJ2-2; no reliable D call. Looked up from germline, CDR1 is KGHDR and CDR2 is SFDVKD. The CDR3 spans 14 residues. The ends were cut back, 7 bases at V and 0 bases at J, with 8 bases in the middle. DNA of the CDR3: TGTGCCACCAGCGGCCAGACGAACACCGGGGAGCTGTTTTTT. It encodes CATSGQTNTGELFF.

Many counts were recorded for this clonotype. The CDR3 region is CSATEGRNYGYTF. The CDR3, as DNA: TGCAGTGCCACCGAGGGACGAAACTATGGCTACACCTTC. The chain has TRBV20-1 and TRBJ1-2; possibly TRBD1 for D (5 bases). This CDR3 comprises 13 residues. Germline lookup yields CDR1 DFQATT and CDR2 SNEGSKA (reference sequence). With 6 bases removed from V and 2 bases from J, the gap between germline ends came to 13 bases.

The chain employs TRBV20-1 and TRBJ2-1; D might be TRBD1 (5 bases). The CDR3 consists of 13 residues. V was pared by 1 base and J by 9 bases, with 13 bases between. The V gene's germline CDR1 is DFQATT and CDR2 SNEGSKA (reference sequence). The CDR3 DNA reads TGCAGTGCTAGAGGGGTGGGGCCTGGTGAGCAGTTCTTC. Protein: CSARGVGPGEQFF.

This chain connects TRBV10-3 to TRBJ1-2; 10 bases are a match to TRBD1. This CDR3 is 12 amino acids long. V lost 6 bases, J lost 6 bases, and 1 base stayed unmatched. In germline, CDR1 is ENHRY, CDR2 SYGVKD. CDR3 bases: TGTGCCATCAGGGGGACAGGGGATGGCTACACCTTC. Its protein is CAIRGTGDGYTF.

This clonotype was found a few times. The V call is TRBV15, the J call TRBJ1-1; no reliable D call. Germline V gene lookup returns CDR1 LNHNV and CDR2 YYDKDF (reference sequence). The CDR3 extends over 16 amino acids. Between the trimmed V and J ends, which lost 0 bases and 0 bases, there was a span of 11 bases. In DNA form, the CDR3 reads TGTGCCACCAGCAGAGATGGGCCGGGAATGAACACTGAAGCTTTCTTT. It encodes CATSRDGPGMNTEAFF.

To note about this clonotype: At one boundary the junction diverges from the germline segment, which might be a read error. V is TRBV29-1 and J is TRBJ2-5, with 9 bases identical to TRBD2. The germline CDR1 and CDR2 sequences are SQVTM and ANQGSEA. This CDR3 region has 12 residues. The CDR3, as DNA: TGCAGCGTTGAAGATTGGGGTAGCGGGAGACACTTC. Translated: CSVEDWGSGRHF.

This clonotype was detected many times. The CDR3 region has the DNA TGTGCCAGCAAATACGGGGGACGTAAGAACACTGAAGCTTTCTTT. Its translation is CASKYGGRKNTEAFF. The gene calls are TRBV6-1 and TRBJ1-1, with D possibly TRBD1 on 5 matching bases. This CDR3 contains 15 residues. With 7 bases removed from V and 1 base from J, the gap between germline ends came to 16 bases. Germline CDR1 is MNHNS and CDR2 is SASEGT.

This clonotype appeared a few times. The gene calls are TRBV6-1 and TRBJ2-5, with 7 nucleotides matching TRBD2. Germline loops: CDR1 MNHNS, CDR2 SASEGT. Trimming at V came to 5 bases and at J to 5 bases, leaving 8 bases not matched to a gene. This CDR3 has 14 amino acids. This CDR3 reads CASSPERDGETQYF. As DNA, the CDR3 is TGTGCCAGCAGTCCGGAGCGGGATGGGGAGACCCAGTACTTC.

This clonotype was seen a handful of times. V usage is TRBV20-1 and J usage is TRBJ2-7; D tentatively reads TRBD1 or TRBD2 (6 bases each). V lost 4 bases to trimming and J lost 4 bases, with 17 bases between them. The CDR3 loop spans 14 amino acids. The germline V gene has CDR1 DFQATT and CDR2 SNEGSKA (reference sequence). The DNA for the CDR3 is TGCAGTGCTAAAGAGGGGGGTGAATGGTACGAGCAGTACTTC. It encodes CSAKEGGEWYEQYF.

Written as DNA, the CDR3 is TGTGCCAGCAGTTTCTTGGGGGCCAATGAGCAGTTCTTC. Its translation is CASSFLGANEQFF. The chain couples TRBV27 to TRBJ2-1; possible D gene TRBD1, 6 bases. Trimming cost V 3 bases and J 6 bases, with 9 bases left between them. Germline loops: CDR1 MNHEY, CDR2 SMNVEV (reference sequence). The CDR3 sequence is 13 residues long.